The 27 T cell receptor beta chains in this list originate from one sample, sequenced in a study of blood T cell repertoires in COVID-19. Generated by immunoSEQ multiplex PCR, the TCRdb table keeps only in-frame clones and is missing some. The sample consists of 170,000 or so clones, 90% to 95% of them appearing once. The sample comprised peripheral blood. The receptors here all came from a man in his fifties or sixties with acute or convalescent COVID-19.

CDR3 bases: TGTGCCAGCAGCTTGGATTTACAGGGACATCAGCCCCAGCATTTT. This codes for CASSLDLQGHQPQHF. The chain has TRBV5-4 and TRBJ1-5; TRBD1 is a possible D gene (6 bases). In germline, CDR1 is SGHNT, CDR2 YYREEE (reference sequence). The V gene lost 0 bases and the J gene lost 5 bases, with 12 bases spanning the gap. The CDR3 runs 15 residues.

The chain has TRBV27 and TRBJ2-1; 9 bases fit TRBD2. Germline V gene sequence: CDR1 MNHEY, CDR2 SMNVEV (reference sequence). This CDR3 has 15 residues. V was clipped by 5 bases and J by 7 bases; unmatched bases: 9. CDR3 nucleotide sequence: TGTGCCAGCAGTAACACCGGGACTAGCAAGAATGAGCAGTTCTTC. Translating it yields CASSNTGTSKNEQFF.

CDR3 loop: CASSLTSGGTYNEQFF. As DNA, the CDR3 is TGTGCCAGCAGCTTGACTAGCGGGGGGACCTACAATGAGCAGTTCTTC. The V gene is TRBV27, the J gene TRBJ2-1; 13 bases fit TRBD2. The CDR3 sequence is 16 residues long. V trimming: 6 bases; J trimming: 2 bases; junction bases outside the gene matches: 4. CDR1 and CDR2 from the germline V gene are MNHEY and SMNVEV (reference sequence).

The chain links TRBV9 to TRBJ2-7; 7 bases line up with TRBD2. In germline, CDR1 is SGDLS, CDR2 YYNGEE. Unmatched junction bases numbered 9, after V lost 2 bases and J lost 4 bases. This CDR3 has 15 amino acids. The CDR3 reads CASSVGGDHFYEQYF. The CDR3 DNA reads as TGTGCCAGCAGCGTGGGAGGGGACCACTTTTACGAGCAGTACTTC.

J is TRBJ2-7 and V is TRBV6-6; D call uncertain. V was shortened by 4 bases and J by 0 bases, with 10 bases between the two germline ends. The CDR3 has 14 amino acids. Germline CDR1 and CDR2: MNHNY and SVGAGI (reference sequence). For the CDR3, the DNA is TGTGCCAGCAGTTCCCCACAGAGCTCCTACGAGCAGTACGTC. It specifies CASSSPQSSYEQYV.

This chain uses TRBV5-6 with TRBJ2-7; D ambiguous. V lost 4 bases, J lost 1 base, and 9 bases lay in between. Germline-derived CDR1 and CDR2 are SGHDT and YYEEEE. The CDR3 covers 13 residues. In DNA, the CDR3 is TGTGCCAGCAGCACTCTCCATTCCTACGAGCAGTACGTC. Translation: CASSTLHSYEQYV.

This chain uses TRBV10-2 with TRBJ1-5; the D gene is possibly TRBD1 (6 bases). CDR3 length: 16 amino acids. V was pared by 1 base and J by 0 bases, with 10 bases between. Germline values: CDR1 WSHSY, CDR2 SAAADI. The CDR3 nucleotides are TGCGCCAGCAGTGAGTTGGGGGCCGGTAGCAATCAGCCCCAGCATTTT. Translating it yields CASSELGAGSNQPQHF.

The chain carries TRBV10-3 and TRBJ1-1; 7 bases align to TRBD1. The CDR3 sequence is 14 residues long. Trimming at V came to 2 bases and at J to 3 bases, leaving 3 bases not matched to a gene. Germline CDR1 ENHRY, CDR2 SYGVKD. CDR3 in DNA: TGTGCCATCAGTGAGAGGGGGCCCGACACTGAAGCTTTCTTT. Encoded protein: CAISERGPDTEAFF.

CDR3 loop: CASSFTTGTGLSYNEQFF. CDR3 DNA: TGTGCCAGCAGCTTTACAACCGGGACAGGGCTTTCCTACAATGAGCAGTTCTTC. The rearrangement joins TRBV7-9 to TRBJ2-1, with 9 bases aligning to TRBD1. Germline-derived CDR1 and CDR2 are SEHNR and FQNEAQ (reference sequence). V lost 3 bases, J lost 1 base, and 10 bases stayed unmatched. The CDR3 is made up of 18 amino acids. Full variable domain (outside the CDR3, taken from reference TRBV7-9 and TRBJ2-1): DTGVSQNPRHKITKRGQNVTFRCDPISEHNRLYWYRQTLGQGPEFLTYFQNEAQLEKSRLLSDRFSAERPKGSFSTLEIQRTEQGDSAMYLCASSFTTGTGLSYNEQFFGPGTRLTVL.

This chain uses TRBV6-1 with TRBJ1-2; 8 nucleotides align to TRBD1. Germline-derived CDR1 and CDR2 are MNHNS and SASEGT. V lost 4 bases to trimming and J lost 5 bases; unmatched junction nucleotides: 15. CDR3 size: 17 residues. The CDR3 reads CASSVLRTGSRGYGYTF. CDR3 nucleotide sequence: TGTGCCAGCAGTGTTCTCCGGACAGGGAGTCGCGGGTATGGCTACACCTTC.

This clone was found a few times. V and J are TRBV3-1 (or the pseudogene TRBV3-2) and TRBJ2-2, with 8 bases fitting TRBD2. The CDR3 spans 13 residues. Unmatched junction bases numbered 3, after V lost 4 bases and J lost 8 bases. Germline V lookup: CDR1 LGHDT, CDR2 YNNKEL (reference sequence). The CDR3 here is CASSLSGVGELFF. The DNA for the CDR3 is TGTGCCAGCAGCCTTAGCGGGGTAGGGGAGCTGTTTTTT.

This clone was counted between two and nine times. The J gene is TRBJ2-2, the V gene TRBV7-9, with D unresolved. The V end lost 8 bases, the J end lost 3 bases, and 13 bases lay between the germline ends. The CDR3 contains 14 residues. The germline V gene encodes CDR1 SEHNR and CDR2 FQNEAQ (reference sequence). In nucleotides, the CDR3 is TGTGCCAGCGGAAACCACCGGGACACCGGGGAGCTGTTTTTT. As protein: CASGNHRDTGELFF.

J is TRBJ1-2 and V is TRBV2; perhaps TRBD1 as D (6 bases). The V gene lost 7 bases and the J gene lost 3 bases, with 27 bases spanning the gap. CDR1 and CDR2 from the germline V gene are SNHLY and FYNNEI. This CDR3 spans 18 amino acids. The chain's CDR3 is CASTMSLDRSLPDYGYTF. Here the CDR3 DNA reads TGTGCCAGCACCATGAGTTTGGACAGAAGCTTACCGGACTATGGCTACACCTTC.

The chain carries TRBV7-8 and TRBJ1-5; D gene uncertain. Germline CDR1 and CDR2: SGHVS and FQNEAQ. The CDR3 length is 15 residues. Deletions cut 2 bases from V and 2 bases from J, with 10 bases between. For the CDR3, the DNA is TGTGCCAGCAGCTTATCAGCGGTAGGCAATCAGCCCCAGCATTTT. This encodes CASSLSAVGNQPQHF.

This clone was found once. The CDR3 DNA follows: TGTGCCAGCAGCCCCCGGGGGGGCCCGAGCTCCTACGAGCAGTACTTC. It is translated as CASSPRGGPSSYEQYF. The V gene is TRBV11-2, the J gene TRBJ2-7; 8 bases fit TRBD2. With 5 bases clipped from V and 0 bases from J, the junction kept 9 bases outside the gene matches. Per germline, CDR1 SGHAT and CDR2 FQNNGV. CDR3 length: 16 residues.

The count of this clone is one. The CDR3 region is CASTRSGQAFF. The CDR3 DNA follows: TGTGCCAGCACCCGTTCGGGACAGGCGTTCTTC. V usage is TRBV6-6 and J usage is TRBJ2-1, with TRBD1 identical over 8 bases. This CDR3 contains 11 residues. Germline CDR1 is MNHNY and CDR2 is SVGAGI (reference sequence). Trimming at V came to 7 bases and at J to 15 bases, leaving 8 bases not matched to a gene.

The V call is TRBV18, the J call TRBJ1-2; 10 bases are shared with TRBD1. This CDR3 region has 14 residues. V was clipped by 6 bases and J by 6 bases; unmatched bases: 7. CDR1 is KGHSH and CDR2 is LQKENI in the germline V gene. Here the CDR3 DNA reads TGTGCCAGCTCCCCGGGACAGGGGACGGATGGCTACACCTTC. Protein: CASSPGQGTDGYTF.

The chain couples TRBV4-2 to TRBJ2-7; 9 nucleotides line up with TRBD2. V was pared by 1 base and J by 2 bases, with 3 bases of the junction left unmatched. This CDR3 has 15 amino acids. In germline, CDR1 is LGHNA, CDR2 YNFKEQ. The CDR3 is CASSQGSGGTYEQYV. For the CDR3, the DNA is TGTGCCAGCAGCCAAGGGAGCGGGGGGACCTACGAGCAGTACGTC.

This chain joins TRBV4-1 and TRBJ2-2, with D possibly TRBD2 on 5 matching bases. The V and J ends lost 4 bases and 1 base respectively, with 13 bases between them. In germline, CDR1 is MGHRA, CDR2 YSYEKL. The CDR3 contains 16 residues. The CDR3 spells CASSPRRGRNTGELFF. CDR3 DNA: TGCGCCAGCAGCCCCCGAAGAGGGAGGAACACCGGGGAGCTGTTTTTT.

This clone was recorded once. The rearrangement links TRBV24-1 to TRBJ2-2; D is perhaps TRBD2 (7 bases). Trimming left V 6 bases short and J 3 bases short, with 13 bases between. The CDR3 is 15 amino acids. Germline V lookup: CDR1 KGHDR, CDR2 SFDVKD. CDR3 in DNA: TGTGCCACCAGTCGGGGGGCATCCTACACCGGGGAGCTGTTTTTT. Protein: CATSRGASYTGELFF.

The chain has TRBV30 and TRBJ2-1, with 7 bases fitting TRBD2. V dropped 3 bases and J dropped 8; count of bases not matched to a gene: 13. CDR1 is GTSNPN, CDR2 SVGIG, per germline (reference sequence). The CDR3 loop spans 15 amino acids. The CDR3 here is CAWSRAAGDSDEQFF. The CDR3 DNA is TGTGCCTGGAGCCGCGCCGCGGGGGATAGCGATGAGCAGTTCTTC. Looking up the rest from reference TRBV30 and TRBJ2-1 gives the full variable domain: SQTIHQWPATLVQPVGSPLSLECTVEGTSNPNLYWYRQAAGRGLQLLFYSVGIGQISSEVPQNLSASRPQDRQFILSSKKLLLSDSGFYLCAWSRAAGDSDEQFFGPGTRLTVL.

The CDR3 coding sequence is TGTGCCAGCAGCCAAGAGACTAGCGGGAACACCGGGGAGCTGTTTTTT. It encodes CASSQETSGNTGELFF. The V call is TRBV4-2, the J call TRBJ2-2, with TRBD2 matching 9 bases. There are 16 residues in the CDR3. The germline CDR1 and CDR2 sequences are LGHNA and YNFKEQ. The V segment lost 0 bases and the J segment 1 base; nucleotides outside the gene matches: 0.

The rearrangement uses TRBV5-1 and TRBJ2-2, with 7 bases fitting TRBD2. This CDR3 is 16 amino acids long. With V trimmed by 1 base and J by 4 bases, 7 bases remained unmatched. From germline, CDR1 is SGHRS and CDR2 YFSETQ. The CDR3 here is CASSLSTREVTGELFF. CDR3 in DNA: TGCGCCAGCAGCTTGTCCACCCGGGAGGTCACCGGGGAGCTGTTTTTT. Full variable domain (outside the CDR3, taken from reference TRBV5-1 and TRBJ2-2): KAGVTQTPRYLIKTRGQQVTLSCSPISGHRSVSWYQQTPGQGLQFLFEYFSETQRNKGNFPGRFSGRQFSNSRSEMNVSTLELGDSALYLCASSLSTREVTGELFFGEGSRLTVL.

This chain links TRBV6-2 or TRBV6-3 with TRBJ1-1; D gene unclear. Germline-derived CDR1 and CDR2 are MNHEY and SVGEGT. V was trimmed by 2 bases and J by 2 bases, leaving 9 bases between them. The CDR3 runs 14 residues. DNA for the CDR3: TGTGCCAGCAGTTACGACGGAGGAAACACTGAAGCTTTCTTT. Translating gives CASSYDGGNTEAFF.

The V gene is TRBV9, the J gene TRBJ2-7, with TRBD2 as a possible D gene (5 bases). V was pared by 2 bases and J by 4 bases, with 13 bases between. Germline CDR1 SGDLS, CDR2 YYNGEE. The CDR3 length is 14 residues. The CDR3 DNA sequence: TGTGCCAGCAGCGTTACCGGGATACCATACGAGCAGTACTTC. Protein: CASSVTGIPYEQYF.

This rearrangement joins TRBV11-2 to TRBJ2-7, with TRBD1 matching 7 bases. The CDR3 runs 14 residues. V lost 3 bases and J lost 2; bases outside the gene matches: 4. CDR1 is SGHAT, CDR2 FQNNGV, per germline. CDR3 sequence (DNA): TGTGCCAGCAGCTTCGACAGGGCCCCCTACGAGCAGTACTTC. Its translation is CASSFDRAPYEQYF. Looking up the rest from reference TRBV11-2 and TRBJ2-7 gives the full variable domain: EAGVAQSPRYKIIEKRQSVAFWCNPISGHATLYWYQQILGQGPKLLIQFQNNGVVDDSQLPKDRFSAERLKGVDSTLKIQPAKLEDSAVYLCASSFDRAPYEQYFGPGTRLTVT.

The V gene is TRBV30, the J gene TRBJ1-5; D possibly corresponds to TRBD1 (5 bases). The V gene lost 0 bases and the J gene lost 6 bases, with 9 bases spanning the gap. The CDR3 extends over 13 amino acids. Germline CDR1 is GTSNPN and CDR2 is SVGIG (reference sequence). The CDR3 coding sequence is TGTGCCTGGAGTGTACAAGGGGCTCAGCCCCAGCATTTT. Amino acids: CAWSVQGAQPQHF. The variable domain in full, completed from reference TRBV30 and TRBJ1-5, reads SQTIHQWPATLVQPVGSPLSLECTVEGTSNPNLYWYRQAAGRGLQLLFYSVGIGQISSEVPQNLSASRPQDRQFILSSKKLLLSDSGFYLCAWSVQGAQPQHFGDGTRLSIL.